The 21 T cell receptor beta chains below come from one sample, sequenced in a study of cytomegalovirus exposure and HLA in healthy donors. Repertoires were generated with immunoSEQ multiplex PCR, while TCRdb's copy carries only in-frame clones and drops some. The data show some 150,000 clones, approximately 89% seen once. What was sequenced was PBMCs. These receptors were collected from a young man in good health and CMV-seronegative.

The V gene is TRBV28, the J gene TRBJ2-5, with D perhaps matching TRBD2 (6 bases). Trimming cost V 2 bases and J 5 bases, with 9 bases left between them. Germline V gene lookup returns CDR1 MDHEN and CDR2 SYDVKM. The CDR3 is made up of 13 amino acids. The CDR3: CASSLMAGETQYF. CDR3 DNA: TGTGCCAGCAGTTTAATGGCGGGGGAGACCCAGTACTTC.

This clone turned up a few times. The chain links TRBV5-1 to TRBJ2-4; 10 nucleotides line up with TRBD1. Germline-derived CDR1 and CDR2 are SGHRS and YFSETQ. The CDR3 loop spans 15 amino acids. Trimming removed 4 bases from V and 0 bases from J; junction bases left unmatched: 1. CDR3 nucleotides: TGCGCCAGCAGCGGGACAGGGGTAGCCAAAAACATTCAGTACTTC. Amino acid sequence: CASSGTGVAKNIQYF.

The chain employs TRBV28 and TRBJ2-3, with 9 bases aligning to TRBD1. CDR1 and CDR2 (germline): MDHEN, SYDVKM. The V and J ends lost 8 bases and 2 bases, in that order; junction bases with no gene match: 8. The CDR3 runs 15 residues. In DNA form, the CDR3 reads TGTGCCAGCCTACAGGGGGCGCACCACACAGATACGCAGTATTTT. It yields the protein CASLQGAHHTDTQYF.

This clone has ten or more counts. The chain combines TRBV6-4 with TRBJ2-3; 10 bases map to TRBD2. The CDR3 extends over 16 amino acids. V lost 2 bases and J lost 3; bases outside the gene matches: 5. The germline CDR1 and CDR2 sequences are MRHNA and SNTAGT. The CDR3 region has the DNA TGTGCCAGCAGTGACGCAGCGGGGGGGCCAACAGATACGCAGTATTTT. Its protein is CASSDAAGGPTDTQYF.

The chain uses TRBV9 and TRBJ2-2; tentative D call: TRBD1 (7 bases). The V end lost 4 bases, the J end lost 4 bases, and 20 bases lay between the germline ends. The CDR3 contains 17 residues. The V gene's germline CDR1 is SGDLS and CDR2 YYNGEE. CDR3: CASSPQMEGAGTGELFF. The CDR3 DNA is TGTGCCAGCAGCCCCCAGATGGAGGGGGCAGGCACCGGGGAGCTGTTTTTT.

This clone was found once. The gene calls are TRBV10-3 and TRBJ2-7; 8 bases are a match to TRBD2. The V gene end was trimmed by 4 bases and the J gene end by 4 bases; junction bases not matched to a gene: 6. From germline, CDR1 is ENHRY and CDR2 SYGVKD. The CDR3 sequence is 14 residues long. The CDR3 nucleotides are TGTGCCATCAGTGGGAGCGGGGGCAAATACGAGCAGTACGTC. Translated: CAISGSGGKYEQYV.

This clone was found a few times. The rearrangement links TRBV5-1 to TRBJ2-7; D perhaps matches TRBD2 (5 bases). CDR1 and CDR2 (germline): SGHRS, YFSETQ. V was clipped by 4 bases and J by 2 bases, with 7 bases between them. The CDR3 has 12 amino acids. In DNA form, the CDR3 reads TGCGCCAGCAGCGACGGGACCTACGAGCAGTACTTC. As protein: CASSDGTYEQYF.

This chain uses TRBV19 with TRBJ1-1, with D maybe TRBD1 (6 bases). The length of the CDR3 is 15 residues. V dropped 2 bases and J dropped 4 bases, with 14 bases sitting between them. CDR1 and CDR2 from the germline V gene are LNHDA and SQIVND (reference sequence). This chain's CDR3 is CASSIRGGQVTEAFF. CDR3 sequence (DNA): TGTGCCAGTAGTATACGGGGGGGCCAGGTCACTGAAGCTTTCTTT.

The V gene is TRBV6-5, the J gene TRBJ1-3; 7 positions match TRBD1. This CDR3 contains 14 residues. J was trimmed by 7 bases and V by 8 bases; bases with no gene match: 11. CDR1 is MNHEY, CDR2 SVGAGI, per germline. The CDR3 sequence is CASSAGGNRNTIYF. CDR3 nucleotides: TGTGCCAGCTCCGCAGGGGGTAATCGGAACACCATATATTTT.

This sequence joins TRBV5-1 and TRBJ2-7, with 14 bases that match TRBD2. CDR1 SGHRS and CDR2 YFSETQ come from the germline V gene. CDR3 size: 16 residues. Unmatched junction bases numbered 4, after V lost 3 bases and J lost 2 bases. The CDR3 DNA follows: TGCGCCAGCAGCTCGGAGACTAGCGGGGGGGCCTACGAGCAGTACTTC. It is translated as CASSSETSGGAYEQYF.

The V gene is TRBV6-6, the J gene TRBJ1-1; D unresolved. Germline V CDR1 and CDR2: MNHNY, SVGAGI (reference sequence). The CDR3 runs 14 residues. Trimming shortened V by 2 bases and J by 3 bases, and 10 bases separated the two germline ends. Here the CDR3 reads CASSYNGQDTEAFF. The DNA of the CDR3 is TGTGCCAGCAGTTACAATGGGCAGGACACTGAAGCTTTCTTT.

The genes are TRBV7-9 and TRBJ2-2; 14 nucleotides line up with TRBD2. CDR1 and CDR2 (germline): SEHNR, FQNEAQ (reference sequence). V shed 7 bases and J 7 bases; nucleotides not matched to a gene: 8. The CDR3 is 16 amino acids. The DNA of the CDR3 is TGTGCCAGCACCGGACTAGCGGGAGGTTCTGGCGGGGAGCTGTTTTTT. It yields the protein CASTGLAGGSGGELFF.

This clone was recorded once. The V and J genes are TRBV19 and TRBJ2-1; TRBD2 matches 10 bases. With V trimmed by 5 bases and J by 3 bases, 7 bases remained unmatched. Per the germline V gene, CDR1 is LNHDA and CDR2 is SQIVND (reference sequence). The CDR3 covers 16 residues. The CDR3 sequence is CASSGSGTSVYNEQFF. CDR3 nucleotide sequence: TGTGCCAGTAGTGGATCCGGGACTAGCGTCTACAATGAGCAGTTCTTC.

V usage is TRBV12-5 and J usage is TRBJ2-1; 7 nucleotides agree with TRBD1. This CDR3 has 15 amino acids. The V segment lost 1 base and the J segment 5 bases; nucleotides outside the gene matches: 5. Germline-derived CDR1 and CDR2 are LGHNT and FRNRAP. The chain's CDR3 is CASGLGRGPNNEQFF. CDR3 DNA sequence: TGTGCTAGTGGTTTGGGAAGGGGGCCAAACAATGAGCAGTTCTTC.

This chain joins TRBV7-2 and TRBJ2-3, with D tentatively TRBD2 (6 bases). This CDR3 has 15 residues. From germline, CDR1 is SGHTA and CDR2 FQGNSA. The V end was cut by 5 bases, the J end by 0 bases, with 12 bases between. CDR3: CASSPSTSSTDTQYF. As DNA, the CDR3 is TGTGCCAGCAGCCCCTCGACTAGTAGCACAGATACGCAGTATTTT.

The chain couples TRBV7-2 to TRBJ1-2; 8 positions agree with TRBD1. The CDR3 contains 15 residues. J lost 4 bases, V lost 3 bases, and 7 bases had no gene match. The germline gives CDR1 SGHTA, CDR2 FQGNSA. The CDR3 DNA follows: TGTGCCAGCAGCTTCGCCCAGGGGGCTGGCTATGGCTACACCTTC. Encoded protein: CASSFAQGAGYGYTF.

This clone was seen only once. This CDR3 reads CASSLVQYNEQFF. CDR3 nucleotides: TGTGCCAGCAGCTTGGTACAGTACAATGAGCAGTTCTTC. This chain joins TRBV5-4 and TRBJ2-1; no clear D. Germline-derived CDR1 and CDR2 are SGHNT and YYREEE (reference sequence). Trimming shortened V by 0 bases and J by 4 bases, and 5 bases separated the two germline ends. The length of the CDR3 is 13 residues.

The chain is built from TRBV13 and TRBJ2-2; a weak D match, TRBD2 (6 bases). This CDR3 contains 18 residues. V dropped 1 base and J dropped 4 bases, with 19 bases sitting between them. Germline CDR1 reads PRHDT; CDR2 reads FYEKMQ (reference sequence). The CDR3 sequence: CASSLDAGTSLITGELFF. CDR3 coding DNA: TGTGCCAGCAGCTTAGATGCGGGGACCTCTTTGATCACCGGGGAGCTGTTTTTT.

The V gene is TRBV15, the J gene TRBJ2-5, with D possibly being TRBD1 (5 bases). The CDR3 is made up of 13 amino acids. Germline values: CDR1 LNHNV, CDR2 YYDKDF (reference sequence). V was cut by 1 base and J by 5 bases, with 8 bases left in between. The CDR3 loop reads CATSRAGLETQYF. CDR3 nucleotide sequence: TGTGCCACCAGCAGAGCAGGGTTGGAGACCCAGTACTTC.

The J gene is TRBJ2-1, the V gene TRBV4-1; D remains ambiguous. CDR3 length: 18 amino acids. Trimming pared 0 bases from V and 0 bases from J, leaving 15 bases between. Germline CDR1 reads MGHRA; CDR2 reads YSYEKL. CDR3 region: CASSQESAWASSYNEQFF. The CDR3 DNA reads TGCGCCAGCAGCCAAGAGTCCGCGTGGGCGAGCTCCTACAATGAGCAGTTCTTC.

CDR3 DNA: TGTGCCAGCAGTGTAGGACAGGGGATTGGGGAAAAACTGTTTTTT. Protein: CASSVGQGIGEKLFF. The rearrangement uses TRBV6-1 and TRBJ1-4; the match to TRBD1 covers 9 bases. With 4 bases clipped from V and 8 bases from J, the junction kept 8 bases outside the gene matches. This CDR3 is 15 amino acids long. Germline CDR1 reads MNHNS; CDR2 reads SASEGT.